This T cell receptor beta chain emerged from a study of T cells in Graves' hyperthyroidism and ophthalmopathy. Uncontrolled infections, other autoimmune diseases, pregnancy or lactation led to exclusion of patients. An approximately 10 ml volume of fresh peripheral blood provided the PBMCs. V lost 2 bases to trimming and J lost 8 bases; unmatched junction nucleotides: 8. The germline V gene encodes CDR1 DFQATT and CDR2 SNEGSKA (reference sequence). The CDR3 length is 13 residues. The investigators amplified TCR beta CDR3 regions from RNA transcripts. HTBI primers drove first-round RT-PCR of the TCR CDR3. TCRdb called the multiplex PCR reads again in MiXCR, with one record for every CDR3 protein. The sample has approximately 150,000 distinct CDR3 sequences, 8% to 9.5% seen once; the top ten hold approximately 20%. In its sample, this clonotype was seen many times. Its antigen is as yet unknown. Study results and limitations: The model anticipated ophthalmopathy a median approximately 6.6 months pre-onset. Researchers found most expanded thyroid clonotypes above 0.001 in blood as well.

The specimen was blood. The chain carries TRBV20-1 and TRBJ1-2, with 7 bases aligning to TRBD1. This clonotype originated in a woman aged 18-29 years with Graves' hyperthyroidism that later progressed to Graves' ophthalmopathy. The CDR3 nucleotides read TGCAGTGCTAGATGGCCCACAGGGGTCGGCTACACCTTC. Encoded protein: CSARWPTGVGYTF.